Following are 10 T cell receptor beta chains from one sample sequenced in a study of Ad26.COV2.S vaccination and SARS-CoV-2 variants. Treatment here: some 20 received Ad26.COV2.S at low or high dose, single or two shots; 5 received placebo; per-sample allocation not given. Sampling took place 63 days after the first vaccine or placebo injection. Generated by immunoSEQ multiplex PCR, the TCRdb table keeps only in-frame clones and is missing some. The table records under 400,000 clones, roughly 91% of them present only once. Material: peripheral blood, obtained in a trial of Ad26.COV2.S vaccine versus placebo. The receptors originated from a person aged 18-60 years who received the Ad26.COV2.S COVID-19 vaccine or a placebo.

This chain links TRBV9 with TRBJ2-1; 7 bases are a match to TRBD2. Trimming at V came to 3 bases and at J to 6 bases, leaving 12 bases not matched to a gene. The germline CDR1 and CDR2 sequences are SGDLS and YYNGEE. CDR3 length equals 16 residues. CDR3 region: CASSAGSRLASNEQFF. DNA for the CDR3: TGTGCCAGCAGCGCCGGAAGTCGACTAGCCAGCAATGAGCAGTTCTTC.

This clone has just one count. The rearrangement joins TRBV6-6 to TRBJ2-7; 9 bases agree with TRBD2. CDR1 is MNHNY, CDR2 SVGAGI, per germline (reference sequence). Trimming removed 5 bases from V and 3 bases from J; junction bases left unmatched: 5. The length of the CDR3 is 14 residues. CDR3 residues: CASSQTRGGYEQYF. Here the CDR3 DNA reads TGTGCCAGCAGTCAAACGCGGGGGGGCTACGAGCAGTACTTC.

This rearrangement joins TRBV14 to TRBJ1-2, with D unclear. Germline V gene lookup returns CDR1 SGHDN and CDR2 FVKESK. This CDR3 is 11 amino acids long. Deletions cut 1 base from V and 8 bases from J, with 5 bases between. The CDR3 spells CASSQVGGYTF. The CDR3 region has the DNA TGTGCCAGCAGCCAAGTAGGAGGCTACACCTTC.

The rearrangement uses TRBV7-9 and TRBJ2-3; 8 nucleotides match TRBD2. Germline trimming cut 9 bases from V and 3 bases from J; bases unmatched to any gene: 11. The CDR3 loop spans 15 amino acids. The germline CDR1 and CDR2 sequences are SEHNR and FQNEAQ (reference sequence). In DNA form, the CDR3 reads TGTGCCAGTATGAACGGGAGGGTGTTAACAGATACGCAGTATTTT. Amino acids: CASMNGRVLTDTQYF.

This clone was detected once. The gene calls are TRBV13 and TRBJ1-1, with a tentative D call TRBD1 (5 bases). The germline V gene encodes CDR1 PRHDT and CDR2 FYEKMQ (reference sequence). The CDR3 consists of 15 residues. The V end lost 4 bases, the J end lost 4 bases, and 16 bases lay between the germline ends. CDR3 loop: CASSSQDRQGTEAFF. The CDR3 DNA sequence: TGTGCCAGCAGCTCACAGGACCGCCAAGGCACTGAAGCTTTCTTT. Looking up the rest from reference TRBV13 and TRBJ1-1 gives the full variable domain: AAGVIQSPRHLIKEKRETATLKCYPIPRHDTVYWYQQGPGQDPQFLISFYEKMQSDKGSIPDRFSAQQFSDYHSELNMSSLELGDSALYFCASSSQDRQGTEAFFGQGTRLTVV.

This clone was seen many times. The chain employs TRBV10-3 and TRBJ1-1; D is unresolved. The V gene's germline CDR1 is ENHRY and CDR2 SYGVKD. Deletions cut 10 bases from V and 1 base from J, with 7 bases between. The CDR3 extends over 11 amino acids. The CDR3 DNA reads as TGTGCCACCGCAGAGAACACTGAAGCTTTCTTT. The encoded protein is CATAENTEAFF.

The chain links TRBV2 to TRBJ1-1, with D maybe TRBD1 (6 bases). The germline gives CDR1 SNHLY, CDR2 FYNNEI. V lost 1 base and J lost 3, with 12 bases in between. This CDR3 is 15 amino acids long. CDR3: CASSEGRGVDTEAFF. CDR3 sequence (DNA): TGTGCCAGCAGTGAAGGGAGGGGGGTGGACACTGAAGCTTTCTTT.

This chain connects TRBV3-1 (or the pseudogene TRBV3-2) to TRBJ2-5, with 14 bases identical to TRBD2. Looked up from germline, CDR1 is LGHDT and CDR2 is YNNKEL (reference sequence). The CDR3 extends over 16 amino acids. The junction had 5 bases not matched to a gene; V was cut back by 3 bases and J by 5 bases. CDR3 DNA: TGTGCCAGCAGCCATGGACTAGCGGGGGGTACGGAGACCCAGTACTTC. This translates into CASSHGLAGGTETQYF.

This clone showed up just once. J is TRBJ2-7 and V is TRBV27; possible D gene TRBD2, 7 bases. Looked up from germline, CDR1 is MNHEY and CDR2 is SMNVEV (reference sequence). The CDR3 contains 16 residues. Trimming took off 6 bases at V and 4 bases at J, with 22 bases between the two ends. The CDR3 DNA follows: TGTGCCAGCAGACGGGGGGCAGGGAATATCCCTTACGAGCAGTACTTC. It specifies CASRRGAGNIPYEQYF.

The CDR3 reads CASSPAVPQGRGAFF. CDR3 bases: TGTGCCAGCTCACCGGCAGTACCCCAGGGGAGGGGAGCTTTCTTT. The rearrangement joins TRBV18 to TRBJ1-1; D perhaps matches TRBD1 (6 bases). V gave up 3 bases and J gave up 10 bases, with 21 bases separating them. Germline CDR1 is KGHSH and CDR2 is LQKENI. This CDR3 comprises 15 residues.